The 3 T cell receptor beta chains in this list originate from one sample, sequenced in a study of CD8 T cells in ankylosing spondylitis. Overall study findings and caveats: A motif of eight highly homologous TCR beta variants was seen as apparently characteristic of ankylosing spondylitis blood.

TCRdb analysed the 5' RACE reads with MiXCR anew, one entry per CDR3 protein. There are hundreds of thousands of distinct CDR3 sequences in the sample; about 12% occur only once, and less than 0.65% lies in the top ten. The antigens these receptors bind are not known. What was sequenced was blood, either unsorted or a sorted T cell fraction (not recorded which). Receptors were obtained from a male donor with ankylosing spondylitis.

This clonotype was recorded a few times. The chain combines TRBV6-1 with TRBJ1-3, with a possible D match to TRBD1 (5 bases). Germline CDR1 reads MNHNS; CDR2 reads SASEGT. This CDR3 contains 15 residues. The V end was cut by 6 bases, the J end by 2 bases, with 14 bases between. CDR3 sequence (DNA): TGTGCCAGCAGCCTGGGTCCAGGGACTGGAAACACCATATATTTT. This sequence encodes CASSLGPGTGNTIYF.

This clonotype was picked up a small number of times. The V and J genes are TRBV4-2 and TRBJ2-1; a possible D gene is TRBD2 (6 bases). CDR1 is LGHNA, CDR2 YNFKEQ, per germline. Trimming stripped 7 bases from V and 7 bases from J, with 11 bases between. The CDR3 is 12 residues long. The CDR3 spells CASTFSGNEQFF. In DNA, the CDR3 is TGTGCCAGCACCTTCAGCGGGAATGAGCAGTTCTTC.

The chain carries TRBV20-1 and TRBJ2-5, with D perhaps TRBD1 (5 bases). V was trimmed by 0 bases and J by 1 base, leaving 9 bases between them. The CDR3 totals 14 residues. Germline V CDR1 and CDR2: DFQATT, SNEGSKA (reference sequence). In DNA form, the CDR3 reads TGCAGTGCTAGAGATCCCAGGGCCCAAGAGACCCAGTACTTC. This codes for CSARDPRAQETQYF.